This TCR beta chain was sequenced in a study of cytomegalovirus exposure and HLA in healthy donors. Study-wide results and caveats: Information on immune exposure was restricted to one variable (CMV serostatus). Several top significant clusters appeared, in a later analysis, to be linked to common viral pathogens. As confirmed in vitro, a few CMV-associated chains were specific for CMV antigens.

The PCR was carried out with 60 Vbeta primers and 13 Jbeta primers. Some clones are missing from TCRdb's copy, which holds only in-frame ones; the method was immunoSEQ multiplex PCR. The sample has more than 35,000 clones; 60% to 75% are singletons. The germline V gene has CDR1 SGDLS and CDR2 YYNGEE. Losses at the gene ends were 3 bases for V and 1 base for J; bases not matched to a gene: 2. This CDR3 region has 15 residues. This clone was counted a few times. The antigen is not known. This receptor was identified in a man aged 40-49 years in good health and CMV-seronegative. The chain links TRBV9 to TRBJ2-2; TRBD2 matches at 8 bases. Sequenced: PBMCs. CDR3 nucleotide sequence: TGTGCCAGCAGCGGTAGCGGGGAGAACACCGGGGAGCTGTTTTTT. This gives the protein CASSGSGENTGELFF.